This TCR beta chain was obtained from a study of blood T cells in healthy people across ages. Study findings and constraints: Per million T cells, TCR beta diversity dropped about linearly as age rose.

Alongside a J-beta primer mix, a sample-barcoded 5' primer served in a second PCR lasting roughly 6 to 12 cycles. TCRdb independently ran MiXCR on the 5' RACE reads; one entry per CDR3 protein. The table has over 1.5 million distinct CDR3 sequences, roughly 50% seen once. The CDR3 runs 12 residues. Germline V gives CDR1 SGHRS, CDR2 YFSETQ. V was clipped by 2 bases and J by 8 bases, with 8 bases between them. A word on this clonotype: As yet, its antigen is unknown.

The TCR comes from a woman aged 40 to 50 in good health. V and J are TRBV5-1 and TRBJ2-1; no reliable D call. Material: blood. CDR3 in DNA: TGCGCCAGCAGCTTTAGCCTAGATGAGCAGTTCTTC. Translation gives CASSFSLDEQFF. Full variable domain (outside the CDR3, taken from reference TRBV5-1 and TRBJ2-1): KAGVTQTPRYLIKTRGQQVTLSCSPISGHRSVSWYQQTPGQGLQFLFEYFSETQRNKGNFPGRFSGRQFSNSRSEMNVSTLELGDSALYLCASSFSLDEQFFGPGTRLTVL.